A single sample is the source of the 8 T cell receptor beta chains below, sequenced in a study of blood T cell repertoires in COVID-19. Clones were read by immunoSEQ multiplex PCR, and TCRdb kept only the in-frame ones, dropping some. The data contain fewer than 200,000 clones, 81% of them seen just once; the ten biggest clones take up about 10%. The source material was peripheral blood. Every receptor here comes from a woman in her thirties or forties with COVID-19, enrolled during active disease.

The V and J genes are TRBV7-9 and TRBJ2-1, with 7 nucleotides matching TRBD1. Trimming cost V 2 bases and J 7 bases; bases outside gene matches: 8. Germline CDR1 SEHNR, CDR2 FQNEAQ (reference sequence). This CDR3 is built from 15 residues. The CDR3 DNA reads TGTGCCAGCAGCTTAATAGGGGGCAAGGTAAATGAGCAGTTCTTC. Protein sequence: CASSLIGGKVNEQFF. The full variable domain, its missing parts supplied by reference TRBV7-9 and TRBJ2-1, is DTGVSQNPRHKITKRGQNVTFRCDPISEHNRLYWYRQTLGQGPEFLTYFQNEAQLEKSRLLSDRFSAERPKGSFSTLEIQRTEQGDSAMYLCASSLIGGKVNEQFFGPGTRLTVL.

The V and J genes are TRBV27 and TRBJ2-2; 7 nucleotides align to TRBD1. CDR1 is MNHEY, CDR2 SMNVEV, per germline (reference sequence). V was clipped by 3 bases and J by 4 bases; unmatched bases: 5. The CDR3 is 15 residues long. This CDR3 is CASSFLTGPTGELFF. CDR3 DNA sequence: TGTGCCAGCAGTTTTTTGACAGGGCCCACCGGGGAGCTGTTTTTT.

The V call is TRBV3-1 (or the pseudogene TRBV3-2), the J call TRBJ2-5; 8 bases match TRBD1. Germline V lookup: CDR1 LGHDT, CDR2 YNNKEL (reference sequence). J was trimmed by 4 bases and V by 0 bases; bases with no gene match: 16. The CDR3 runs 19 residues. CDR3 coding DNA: TGTGCCAGCAGCCAAGATCTGGGACAGGTCAATAGCCCGGGAGAGACCCAGTACTTC. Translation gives CASSQDLGQVNSPGETQYF.

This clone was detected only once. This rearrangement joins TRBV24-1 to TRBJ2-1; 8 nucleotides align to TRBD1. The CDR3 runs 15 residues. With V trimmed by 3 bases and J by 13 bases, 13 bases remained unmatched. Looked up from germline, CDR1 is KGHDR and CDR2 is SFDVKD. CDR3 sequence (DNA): TGTGCCACCAGTGATCTTAGGACAGGGAGCTTAAAACAGTTCTTC. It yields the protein CATSDLRTGSLKQFF.

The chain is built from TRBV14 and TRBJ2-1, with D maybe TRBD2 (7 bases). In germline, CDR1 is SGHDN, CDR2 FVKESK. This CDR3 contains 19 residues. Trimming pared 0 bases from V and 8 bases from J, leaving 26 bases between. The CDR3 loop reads CASSQDRGGASPTEDEQFF. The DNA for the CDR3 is TGTGCCAGCAGCCAAGATAGGGGGGGCGCGTCCCCGACGGAAGATGAGCAGTTCTTC.

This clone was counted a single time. CDR3 DNA: TGTGCCAGCAGTTACTATGGGGCACGTTACGAGCAGTACTTC. Translated, it gives CASSYYGARYEQYF. The J gene is TRBJ2-7, the V gene TRBV6-5; TRBD1 might be the D (5 bases). The CDR3 runs to 14 residues. Germline loops: CDR1 MNHEY, CDR2 SVGAGI. Trimming shortened V by 1 base and J by 4 bases, and 11 bases separated the two germline ends.

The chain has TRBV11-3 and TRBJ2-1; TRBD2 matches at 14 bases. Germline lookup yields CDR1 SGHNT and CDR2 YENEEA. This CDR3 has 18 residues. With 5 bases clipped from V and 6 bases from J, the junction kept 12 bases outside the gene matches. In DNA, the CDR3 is TGTGCCAGCAGCCCACCCCGCGGGACTAGCGGGAGAGGCAATGAGCAGTTCTTC. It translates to CASSPPRGTSGRGNEQFF.

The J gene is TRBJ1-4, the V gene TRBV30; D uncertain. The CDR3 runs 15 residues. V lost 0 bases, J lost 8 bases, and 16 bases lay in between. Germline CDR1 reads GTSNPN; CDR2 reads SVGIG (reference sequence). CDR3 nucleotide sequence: TGTGCCTGGAGTGTTGAGGGCCGGGCGGGGGAAAAACTGTTTTTT. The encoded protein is CAWSVEGRAGEKLFF.